Given below is one T cell receptor (beta chain) in context. This sample stems from a study of T cells after yellow fever vaccination. Looking at the study overall: Some fractions had low cell numbers, and these were prepared with SMART-Seq v4 Ultra Low Input.

The CDR3 contains 14 residues. Germline CDR1 reads SGHTA; CDR2 reads FQGTGA. Between the trimmed V and J ends, which lost 4 bases and 7 bases, there was a span of 14 bases. Synthesis of TCR cDNA relied on 5'RACE template switching, which attached a universal primer site and UMIs. TCRdb independently ran MiXCR on the 5' RACE reads; one entry per CDR3 protein. The table records more than 350,000 distinct CDR3 sequences, 11% of them present only once. The chain couples TRBV7-3 to TRBJ2-1; D is ambiguous. The origin of this receptor is a young man who received the YFV17D yellow fever vaccine. The sample here was PBMCs, taken on the day of the first yellow fever vaccination. This CDR3 reads CASSSGGNRNEQFF. CDR3 bases: TGTGCCAGCAGCTCGGGCGGTAATCGGAATGAGCAGTTCTTC.